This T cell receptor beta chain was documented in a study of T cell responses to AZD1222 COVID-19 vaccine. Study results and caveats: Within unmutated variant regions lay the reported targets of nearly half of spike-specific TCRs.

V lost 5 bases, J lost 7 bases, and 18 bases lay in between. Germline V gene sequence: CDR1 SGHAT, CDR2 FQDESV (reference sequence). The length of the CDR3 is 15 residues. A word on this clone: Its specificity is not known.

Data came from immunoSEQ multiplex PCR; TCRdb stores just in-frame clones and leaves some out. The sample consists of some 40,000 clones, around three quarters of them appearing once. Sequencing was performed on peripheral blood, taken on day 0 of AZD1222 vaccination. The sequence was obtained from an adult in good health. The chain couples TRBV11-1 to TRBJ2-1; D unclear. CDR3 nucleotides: TGTGCCAGCAGCGGACGGACGCCCAGCCTAAATGAGCAGTTCTTC. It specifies CASSGRTPSLNEQFF.